The 10 T cell receptor beta chains below come from one sample, sequenced in a study of cytomegalovirus exposure and HLA in healthy donors. PCR was performed using 60 Vbeta and 13 Jbeta primers. This table comes from immunoSEQ multiplex PCR, and its TCRdb copy is limited to in-frame clones, with some not included. The repertoire includes about 110,000 clones, 12% to 15% of them detected once, and about 0.79% sits in the top ten. Sample: PBMCs. The receptors shown here come from a female donor in good health and CMV-seronegative.

CDR3 in amino acids: CASRSGVGGDTQYF. The DNA for the CDR3 is TGTGCCAGCAGATCCGGGGTGGGGGGGGATACGCAGTATTTT. The chain has TRBV7-9 and TRBJ2-3; 7 bases are shared with TRBD2. With 6 bases clipped from V and 6 bases from J, the junction kept 9 bases outside the gene matches. The CDR3 runs to 14 residues. Germline V CDR1 and CDR2: SEHNR, FQNEAQ (reference sequence).

The rearrangement uses TRBV2 and TRBJ2-7; D remains unclear. Germline CDR1 is SNHLY and CDR2 is FYNNEI. Trimming took off 3 bases at V and 5 bases at J, with 20 bases between the two ends. The CDR3 length is 16 residues. The CDR3 DNA is TGTGCCAGCAGTGATCCCGGCAGCCCTGGAGAACACGAGCAGTACTTC. It yields the protein CASSDPGSPGEHEQYF. The variable domain in full, with the rest retrieved from reference TRBV2 and TRBJ2-7, is EPEVTQTPSHQVTQMGQEVILRCVPISNHLYFYWYRQILGQKVEFLVSFYNNEISEKSEIFDDQFSVERPDGSNFTLKIRSTKLEDSAMYFCASSDPGSPGEHEQYFGPGTRLTVT.

The CDR3 sequence is CASSGSVNTEAFF. Here the CDR3 DNA reads TGTGCCAGCAGTGGGAGTGTGAACACTGAAGCTTTCTTT. The chain carries TRBV2 and TRBJ1-1; D is uncertain. Germline CDR1 and CDR2: SNHLY and FYNNEI. The CDR3 covers 13 residues. Trimming took 4 bases from V and 0 from J, leaving 6 bases between them.

This clone was seen only a few times. J is TRBJ2-3 and V is TRBV5-4; D ambiguous. CDR3 length equals 14 residues. Germline V gene lookup returns CDR1 SGHNT and CDR2 YYREEE (reference sequence). V was shortened by 0 bases and J by 2 bases, with 7 bases between the two germline ends. CDR3 in amino acids: CASSLGLSTDTQYF. Here the CDR3 DNA reads TGTGCCAGCAGCTTGGGACTCTCCACAGATACGCAGTATTTT.

This clone was detected only once. This sequence joins TRBV11-3 and TRBJ1-5, with D perhaps matching TRBD1 (5 bases). Trimming cost V 7 bases and J 7 bases, with 11 bases left between them. CDR1 SGHNT and CDR2 YENEEA come from the germline V gene. The CDR3 totals 12 residues. CDR3 sequence reads: CASTYSGQPQHF. CDR3 nucleotide sequence: TGTGCCAGCACCTACTCAGGGCAGCCCCAGCATTTT.

This clone was detected only a few times. The rearrangement joins TRBV27 to TRBJ2-3; a possible D gene is TRBD2 (6 bases). Germline V gene sequence: CDR1 MNHEY, CDR2 SMNVEV (reference sequence). The germline V and J ends were trimmed by 3 bases and 3 bases, with 13 bases remaining between them. The CDR3 is 15 amino acids. As DNA, the CDR3 is TGTGCCAGCAGTTTGCGGGGTAGTTGGACAGATACGCAGTATTTT. This encodes CASSLRGSWTDTQYF.

The V and J genes are TRBV6-1 and TRBJ2-6; 8 bases map to TRBD1. CDR1 is MNHNS and CDR2 is SASEGT in the germline V gene. The CDR3 covers 17 residues. Trimming took 1 base from V and 2 from J; bases not matched to a gene: 4. CDR3 protein: CASSEVRRGPGANVLTF. CDR3 bases: TGTGCCAGCAGTGAAGTGCGCAGGGGGCCTGGGGCCAACGTCCTGACTTTC.

This clone was seen a few times. The chain carries TRBV2 and TRBJ2-2, with 7 bases that match TRBD2. Germline CDR1 is SNHLY and CDR2 is FYNNEI. This CDR3 has 14 amino acids. V lost 7 bases, J lost 8 bases, and 10 bases stayed unmatched. CDR3 coding DNA: TGTGCCAGCAATCGACTAGCCCCTACGGGGGAGCTGTTTTTT. This codes for CASNRLAPTGELFF.

This clone has just a few counts. The DNA for the CDR3 is TGTGCCAGCAGCCCGCTCGACGGGGGAGGCAATGAGCAGTTCTTC. Its translation is CASSPLDGGGNEQFF. The chain employs TRBV7-6 and TRBJ2-1; a possible D gene is TRBD2 (6 bases). This CDR3 has 15 amino acids. Germline-derived CDR1 and CDR2 are SGHVS and FNYEAQ. Trimming stripped 5 bases from V and 6 bases from J, with 17 bases between.

The rearrangement joins TRBV6-5 to TRBJ2-1; D unclear. Trimming removed 6 bases from V and 7 bases from J, with 13 bases in between. This CDR3 region has 13 residues. Germline values: CDR1 MNHEY, CDR2 SVGAGI. As DNA, the CDR3 is TGTGCCAGCAGCAACTGGCCCGGGAATGAGCAGTTCTTC. Translation gives CASSNWPGNEQFF.